Listed below are T cell receptor beta chains from one sample, sequenced in a study of blood T cell repertoires in COVID-19. Measured with immunoSEQ multiplex PCR; TCRdb has only the in-frame clones, and not every one. The table records more than 200,000 clones, approximately 84% of them present only once. Sequenced sample: peripheral blood. Every receptor here comes from a man aged 50 to 59 with acute or convalescent COVID-19. Each CDR3 is given with its conserved first and last residue. A D gene is named only where the DNA matches it firmly. Where a row states a size, it is once, few, many or the class of an expanded clone; other rows omit it.

. TRBJ1-5 . TRBV18 CASSEGSVDRLSGQPQHF TGTGCCAGCTCAGAAGGTTCGGTAGACCGTCTCTCCGGGCAGCCCCAGCATTTT
. TRBJ1-6 . TRBV2 CASSGGQGLHNSPLHF TGTGCCAGCAGTGGAGGGCAGGGGTTGCATAATTCACCCCTCCACTTT
few TRBJ2-5 . TRBV18 CASSKILQGSQETQYF TGTGCCAGCTCCAAGATCCTCCAGGGCTCCCAAGAGACCCAGTACTTC
few TRBJ2-7 . TRBV18 CASSPPGTPDYEQYF TGTGCCAGCTCACCACCGGGGACTCCTGACTACGAGCAGTACTTC
. TRBJ1-6 . TRBV6-5 CASSYLGGGNSPLHF TGTGCCAGCAGTTATCTCGGGGGGGGGAATTCACCCCTCCACTTT
once TRBJ1-1 . TRBV27 CASSSDPGTEAFF TGTGCCAGCAGTTCCGACCCGGGGACTGAAGCTTTCTTT
. TRBJ1-6 . TRBV5-1 CASSYGPNESPLHF TGCGCCAGCAGCTACGGTCCGAACGAGTCACCCCTCCACTTT
once TRBJ1-1 TRBD1 TRBV11-2 CASSYRDRGLGTEAFF TGTGCCAGCAGCTACCGGGACAGGGGGCTTGGCACTGAAGCTTTCTTT
once TRBJ1-1 . TRBV12-3/TRBV12-4 CASSFSGGTEAFF TGTGCCAGCAGTTTCTCCGGGGGGACTGAAGCTTTCTTT
. TRBJ2-6 . TRBV27 CASRGTSGANVLTF TGTGCCAGCCGAGGAACTTCTGGGGCCAACGTCCTGACTTTC
. TRBJ1-1 TRBD1 TRBV7-9 CASSPDRTGGAFF TGTGCCAGCAGCCCGGACAGGACCGGGGGAGCTTTCTTT
. TRBJ1-1 TRBD1 TRBV6-5 CASRDRGKVNTEAFF TGTGCCAGCAGGGACAGGGGCAAAGTGAACACTGAAGCTTTCTTT
. TRBJ2-7 . TRBV4-2 CASSQDGQPYYEQYF TGTGCCAGCAGCCAAGATGGGCAGCCATATTACGAGCAGTACTTC
. TRBJ2-3 TRBD1 TRBV5-1 CASSLTPGQGVADTQYF TGCGCCAGCAGCCTTACCCCGGGACAGGGGGTTGCAGATACGCAGTATTTT
. TRBJ1-2 . TRBV21-1 CASSVGQGADYGYTF .
. TRBJ1-5 . TRBV7-2 CASSLFARSNSNQPQHF TGTGCCAGCAGCTTATTCGCGAGGTCTAATAGCAATCAGCCCCAGCATTTT
. TRBJ2-3 TRBD1 TRBV2 CATPPRDRPRDTQYF TGTGCCACGCCTCCAAGGGACAGGCCCAGAGATACGCAGTATTTT
. TRBJ2-1 TRBD1 TRBV5-1 CASSLSGGRGNNEQFF TGCGCCAGCAGCTTGTCAGGGGGCCGGGGTAACAATGAGCAGTTCTTC
. TRBJ2-7 TRBD1 TRBV9 CASSADRGLNEQYF TGTGCCAGCAGCGCGGACAGGGGGCTTAACGAGCAGTACTTC
. TRBJ1-3 . TRBV6-5 CASSYLQGSGNTIYF TGTGCCAGCAGTTACCTCCAGGGGTCTGGAAACACCATATATTTT
. TRBJ1-1 . TRBV10-2 CASRAGGAAFF TGCGCCAGCAGGGCGGGGGGGGCAGCTTTCTTT
. TRBJ1-5 TRBD1 TRBV19 CASSIPDRWNGYQPQHF TGTGCCAGTAGTATACCGGACAGGTGGAACGGGTATCAGCCCCAGCATTTT
once TRBJ1-6 . TRBV6-5 CASSTRDGDSPLHF TGTGCCAGCAGTACCAGGGATGGGGATTCACCCCTCCACTTT
. TRBJ1-3 . TRBV18 CASSPPSGGSSGNTIYF TGTGCCAGCTCACCACCCTCAGGAGGGAGCTCTGGAAACACCATATATTTT
. TRBJ1-4 . TRBV12-2 CARQIRDSGGKTLFF TGTGCAAGGCAAATCAGGGACAGTGGGGGGAAAACACTGTTTTTT
. TRBJ2-1 . TRBV3-1/TRBV3-2 CATRASYEQFF TGTGCCACCCGTGCGAGCTATGAGCAGTTCTTC
few TRBJ1-2 . TRBV19 CASRSLSLNYGYTF TGTGCCAGTAGGTCCCTGAGCCTTAACTATGGCTACACCTTC
once TRBJ2-7 TRBD2 TRBV6-5 CASGSGTSGYEQYF TGTGCCAGCGGATCCGGGACTAGCGGATACGAGCAGTACTTC
. TRBJ2-7 TRBD1 TRBV7-2 CASSLGGTGAYEQYF TGTGCCAGCAGCTTAGGGGGGACAGGAGCCTACGAGCAGTACTTC
. TRBJ1-4 . TRBV7-6 CASSKNSATNEKLFF TGTGCCAGCAGCAAAAACAGTGCAACTAATGAAAAACTGTTTTTT
. TRBJ1-4 TRBD1 TRBV7-6 CASSLAGQPTNEKLFF TGTGCCAGCAGCTTAGCGGGACAGCCAACTAATGAAAAACTGTTTTTT
. TRBJ1-4 . TRBV10-2 CASSEVTDYEKLFF TGCGCCAGCAGTGAGGTCACGGACTATGAAAAACTGTTTTTT
. TRBJ1-6 . TRBV6-5 CASSRTVPNSPLHF TGTGCCAGCAGTCGAACGGTCCCTAATTCACCCCTCCACTTT
. TRBJ1-5 TRBD1 TRBV5-1 CASSLVGGAGQPQHF TGCGCCAGCAGCTTGGTAGGGGGCGCGGGTCAGCCCCAGCATTTT
. TRBJ2-5 TRBD2 TRBV9 CASSVLGTSGVMTQYF TGTGCCAGCAGCGTGCTTGGGACTAGCGGGGTTATGACCCAGTACTTC
. TRBJ2-5 TRBD1 TRBV5-4 CASSSPGQGLKTQYF TGTGCCAGCAGCTCACCGGGACAGGGGCTCAAGACCCAGTACTTC
. TRBJ1-5 . TRBV11-2 CASSQGTDLQPQHF TGTGCCAGCAGCCAGGGTACGGACCTTCAGCCCCAGCATTTT
once TRBJ2-5 . TRBV6-5 CASSSQEQETQYF TGTGCCAGCAGTTCACAAGAACAAGAGACCCAGTACTTC
once TRBJ1-1 TRBD1 TRBV12-3/TRBV12-4 CASSLGQGGEAFF TGTGCCAGCAGTTTAGGACAGGGGGGCGAAGCTTTCTTT
once TRBJ1-2 . TRBV2 CASREGFYGYTF TGTGCCAGCAGGGAGGGGTTTTATGGCTACACCTTC
. TRBJ2-7 . TRBV5-1 CASSLEPNTGTHEQYF TGCGCCAGCAGCTTGGAGCCAAATACAGGGACCCACGAGCAGTACTTC
. TRBJ1-3 . TRBV5-1 CASSLGRDFTLSGNTIYF TGCGCCAGCAGCCTAGGACGGGACTTCACTCTCTCTGGAAACACCATATATTTT
. TRBJ1-3 TRBD1 TRBV27 CASSLSGRGGNTIYF TGTGCCAGCAGTTTATCAGGCAGGGGGGGAAACACCATATATTTT
. TRBJ1-6 . TRBV19 CASRGAQQGSTNSPLHF TGTGCCAGTAGGGGGGCCCAACAGGGTTCGACGAATTCACCCCTCCACTTT
. TRBJ2-1 TRBD2 TRBV27 CASSRTSYNEQFF TGTGCCAGCAGCCGGACTAGTTACAATGAGCAGTTCTTC
once TRBJ2-2 . TRBV19 CASSQLTGPGELFF TGTGCCAGTAGTCAACTAACAGGCCCCGGGGAGCTGTTTTTT
once TRBJ2-7 . TRBV3-1/TRBV3-2 CASSPTLGRLSSYEQYF TGTGCCAGCAGCCCCACCCTGGGCAGATTAAGCTCCTACGAGCAGTACTTC
. TRBJ2-1 . TRBV10-2 CASRRGTEQFF TGCGCCAGCAGGCGGGGCACTGAGCAGTTCTTC
. TRBJ2-1 TRBD2 TRBV3-1/TRBV3-2 CASSPFRGDDEQFF TGTGCCAGCAGCCCCTTCCGGGGGGACGATGAGCAGTTCTTC
. TRBJ1-4 . TRBV21-1 CASSKVCIFGVGAGKGELFF .